This TCR beta chain was captured by sequencing in a study of shared clonotypes between healthy human individuals. Study at large: Donors, aged 18 to 49, were a couple of women and three men.

Assay execution took place at the deep level. Assay used: immunoSEQ multiplex PCR; TCRdb lists only in-frame clones, some missing. Among 2 million to 2.5 million clones listed, approximately 93% were seen once. Regarding this clone: The antigen remains unidentified.

Whole-study results and caveats: Estimated richness was generally greater in naive than memory subsets. It was observed that roughly 5% of naive CD4 clonotypes were shared across a handful of donors.

The source is a young man in good health. Some clones in this sample may be carry-over from other donors' samples. Sequencing was carried out using naive CD4+ T cells from PBMCs. Subset in this sample: CD45RA+ positively selected.

CDR3 residues: CSVDARAGNTQYF. CDR3 in DNA: TGCAGCGTTGACGCACGAGCGGGGAATACGCAGTATTTT. The chain links TRBV29-1 to TRBJ2-3; 7 positions match TRBD2. The CDR3 loop spans 13 amino acids. CDR1 and CDR2 from the germline V gene are SQVTM and ANQGSEA. Trimming removed 3 bases from V and 7 bases from J; junction bases left unmatched: 7.